This T cell receptor beta chain was found in a study of T cell responses to AZD1222 COVID-19 vaccine. Data came from immunoSEQ multiplex PCR; TCRdb stores just in-frame clones and leaves some out. The table shows 150,000 to 200,000 clones, with approximately 94% occurring only once. Second-dose intervals of approximately 4 or approximately 12 weeks were pooled. V lost 5 bases and J 4 bases, leaving 9 bases between the germline ends. Germline CDR1 GTSNPN, CDR2 SVGIG (reference sequence). The CDR3 spans 13 residues. V gene TRBV30 combines with J gene TRBJ2-6, with D maybe TRBD1 (6 bases). Sequenced material: peripheral blood, taken 28 days after the second AZD1222 dose. The clonotype originates from an adult who received the AZD1222 COVID-19 vaccine. CDR3 DNA sequence: TGTGCCTGGCAGGGGAGCGGGGCCAACGTCCTGACTTTC. Encoded protein: CAWQGSGANVLTF.